The text below deals with one TCR beta chain. This clonotype was seen many times. The antigen it binds to is not known. Per-base qualities were not stored, and no clone one base away is much larger. Trimming accounts for 4 bases at V and 3 bases at J, while the number of junction bases matched to no gene is 2. The cysteine opens and the phenylalanine closes a CDR3 of 15 amino acids. Of all the DNA, just the CDR3 is kept, 45 bases in frame from base 1. The germline V gene supplies CDR1 MGHRA and CDR2 YSYEKL. This sample is drawn from a study of T cell repertoires in cytomegalovirus infection (dated by TCRdb to about 2019). For context, the study as a whole: The peptide stimulations were aimed at well-studied HLA-B-restricted epitopes as well as recently identified HLA-C-restricted CMV epitopes, whose presentation resists viral immunomodulation. Donor HLA type was relevant to the analysis, because carriage of CMV infection together with the matching HLA type was indicated by public TCR beta signatures. Results and caveats for the whole study, not just this receptor: In both this cohort and an independent cohort of some 380 donors, the cumulative frequency of public TCR beta family members distinguished carriers of CMV infection plus the relevant HLA type. The ex vivo response was dominated by HLA-C-restricted CMV-specific TCR beta clonotypes, and the single most frequent clonotype in two of eight donors was supplied by these HLA-C-restricted clonotypes.

The sample's treatment or condition label is to be understood as: in vitro stimulation with specific CMV peptide epitopes to enrich CMV-specific T cells. For sequencing, an Illumina HiSeq 1500 was employed. Clones were called with MiXCR by TCRdb after fastp trimmed the public reads at Q25, and only in-frame beta chains were retained. Rows are unified per CDR3 protein, each entry keeping the most common DNA and genes. Counted in this sample were about 310,000 distinct CDR3 sequences; around a quarter of them appeared once. Less than 15% of the sample is held by the ten biggest clonotypes. This clonotype was obtained from a human donor in good health (CMV status not recorded). Some clones in this sample may be carry-over from other donors' samples. The chain is made from TRBV4-1 and TRBJ2-7; TRBD2 aligns with 14 central bases. Sequencing used cultured PBMCs, obtained from culture after CMV antigen stimulation. The CDR3 protein: CASSLGTSGGYEQYF. Here is the DNA: TGCGCCAGCAGCCTCGGGACTAGCGGGGGCTACGAGCAGTACTTC.